Below, 18 T cell receptor beta chains from the same sample are listed, as sequenced in a study of molecular identifiers for immune sequencing clone quantification. TCRdb itself ran the PCR reads through MiXCR, one entry per CDR3 protein. The sample lists about 640,000 distinct CDR3 sequences, just under 20% seen once, with about 0.9% in the top ten. Specimen: naive CD8+ T cells from blood, with Jurkat cell RNA spiked in. Stated subset: FACS-sorted CD8+CD4-CCR7+CD45RA+ naive T cells. The receptors were gathered from a human donor in good health. Some libraries in this study had Jurkat cell RNA spiked in.

A note on this clonotype: The germline gene is not matched at one end of the junction; a read error may be the cause. The chain has TRBV27 and TRBJ1-5; D not resolved. The CDR3 is 14 amino acids. Germline V gene sequence: CDR1 MNHEY, CDR2 SMNVEV (reference sequence). The CDR3 sequence: CASSPGYSNRPQHF. The CDR3 nucleotides read TGTGCCAGCAGTCCAGGATATAGCAATCGGCCCCAGCATTTT.

This clonotype has just a few counts. The chain couples TRBV19 to TRBJ1-5; D is undetermined. The CDR3 spans 15 residues. Trimming removed 3 bases at V and 4 bases at J, with 13 bases between. Germline V CDR1 and CDR2: LNHDA, SQIVND (reference sequence). CDR3: CASSMFPRGNQPQHF. CDR3 nucleotides: TGTGCCAGTAGTATGTTTCCGCGGGGTAATCAGCCCCAGCATTTT.

This sequence joins TRBV6-6 and TRBJ1-6; 7 positions agree with TRBD1. V lost 2 bases, J lost 0 bases, and 4 bases stayed unmatched. CDR3 size: 17 residues. Germline V gene lookup returns CDR1 MNHNY and CDR2 SVGAGI (reference sequence). The CDR3 DNA reads as TGTGCCAGCAGTTACCCTGCAGGGGGCTCCTATAATTCACCCCTCCACTTT. It yields the protein CASSYPAGGSYNSPLHF.

Many counts were recorded for this clonotype. The gene calls are TRBV12-5 and TRBJ1-1; 9 bases fit TRBD1. Germline V CDR1 and CDR2: LGHNT, FRNRAP. The CDR3 sequence is 19 residues long. V trimming: 1 base; J trimming: 0 bases; junction bases outside the gene matches: 12. CDR3 coding DNA: TGTGCTAGTGGTTTGGCCGGGACAGGGAGAGGGGGAATGAACACTGAAGCTTTCTTT. Its protein product is CASGLAGTGRGGMNTEAFF.

This clonotype came up many times. The chain carries TRBV7-3 and TRBJ2-3; 9 bases line up with TRBD1. The germline CDR1 and CDR2 sequences are SGHTA and FQGTGA. The ends lost 3 bases at V and 2 bases at J; junction bases unmatched: 6. The CDR3 loop spans 16 amino acids. CDR3 amino acids: CASSFLRDRDTDTQYF. DNA for the CDR3: TGTGCCAGCAGCTTTTTGCGGGACAGGGACACAGATACGCAGTATTTT.

This clonotype was seen ten or more times. The CDR3 nucleotides are TGTGCCAGCAGCTTGCTCTGGGAGGGGCCTGAAGCTTTCTTT. Its translation is CASSLLWEGPEAFF. This rearrangement joins TRBV5-5 to TRBJ1-1; a possible D gene is TRBD1 (5 bases). Trimming stripped 1 base from V and 6 bases from J, with 13 bases between. Looked up from germline, CDR1 is SGHKS and CDR2 is YYEKEE (reference sequence). This CDR3 is 14 amino acids long.

The chain links TRBV6-2 or TRBV6-3 to TRBJ2-5, with 15 bases lining up with TRBD2. This CDR3 contains 15 residues. Germline V gene lookup returns CDR1 MNHEY and CDR2 SVGEGT. The V and J ends lost 4 bases and 7 bases, in that order; junction bases with no gene match: 4. The CDR3 DNA sequence: TGTGCCAGCAGTTTCGCGGGACTAGCGGGGGGGACCCAGTACTTC. It encodes CASSFAGLAGGTQYF.

This clonotype occurred many times. The chain has TRBV6-2 or TRBV6-3 and TRBJ1-5; 7 bases are a match to TRBD1. The CDR3 has 17 amino acids. J was trimmed by 5 bases and V by 2 bases; bases with no gene match: 12. Per the germline V gene, CDR1 is MNHEY and CDR2 is SVGEGT. The CDR3 DNA reads as TGTGCCAGCAGTTACACCTATACAGGGGCGGCTGATCAGCCCCAGCATTTT. Translating gives CASSYTYTGAADQPQHF.

This chain links TRBV24-1 with TRBJ2-5; 9 nucleotides agree with TRBD2. The length of the CDR3 is 16 residues. Germline CDR1 and CDR2: KGHDR and SFDVKD. Trimming removed 4 bases from V and 4 bases from J; junction bases left unmatched: 9. The CDR3 bases are TGTGCCACCAGTGAAACCGGGACTAGCACTCGAGAGACCCAGTACTTC. It yields the protein CATSETGTSTRETQYF.

This clonotype was detected ten times or more. The V and J genes are TRBV6-2 or TRBV6-3 and TRBJ2-2; D assignment may be TRBD1 or TRBD2 (6 bases each). From germline, CDR1 is MNHEY and CDR2 SVGEGT. The CDR3 runs to 15 residues. Trimming cost V 0 bases and J 3 bases, with 8 bases left between them. The CDR3: CASSYSRGDTGELFF. CDR3 bases: TGTGCCAGCAGTTACTCGAGGGGGGACACCGGGGAGCTGTTTTTT.

Of note for this clonotype: Just one base apart from a much larger clone, this may be a read error. The gene calls are TRBV21-1 and TRBJ1-5; TRBD1, the table's D call, was not compared with the DNA. TRBV21-1 is a documented pseudogene. This CDR3 comprises 15 residues. The DNA of the CDR3 is TGTGCCAGCGACCCCTCACAGGCTTGGGAACAGCCCCAGCATTTT. This codes for CASDPSQAWEQPQHF.

This clonotype was picked up many times. V and J are TRBV29-1 and TRBJ2-1; TRBD2 aligns across 11 bases. CDR1 and CDR2 (germline): SQVTM, ANQGSEA. V gave up 0 bases and J gave up 4 bases; unmatched junction bases: 5. The CDR3 spans 16 residues. CDR3 sequence reads: CSVEDATSGKYNEQFF. As DNA, the CDR3 is TGCAGCGTTGAAGATGCGACTAGCGGGAAGTACAATGAGCAGTTCTTC.

This clonotype was counted ten times or more. The gene calls are TRBV20-1 and TRBJ2-3, with 9 bases matching TRBD2. V trimming: 2 bases; J trimming: 4 bases; junction bases outside the gene matches: 7. The germline gives CDR1 DFQATT, CDR2 SNEGSKA (reference sequence). CDR3 length: 15 residues. The CDR3 DNA is TGCAGTGCTAGATTGGGACTAGCCGGGGCAGATACGCAGTATTTT. The encoded protein is CSARLGLAGADTQYF.

This clonotype was observed many times. V is TRBV7-2 and J is TRBJ1-1; maybe TRBD1 (5 bases). Trimming took off 8 bases at V and 0 bases at J, with 10 bases between the two ends. CDR3 size: 13 residues. Germline-derived CDR1 and CDR2 are SGHTA and FQGNSA. The CDR3 here is CASHTGMNTEAFF. CDR3 coding DNA: TGTGCCAGCCATACAGGAATGAACACTGAAGCTTTCTTT.

V usage is TRBV6-5 and J usage is TRBJ2-7, with 7 bases aligning to TRBD1. Germline V gene sequence: CDR1 MNHEY, CDR2 SVGAGI. The trim removed 2 bases at V and 5 bases at J, leaving 6 bases unmatched. This CDR3 region has 14 residues. CDR3: CASSYPGQANEQYF. CDR3 coding DNA: TGTGCCAGCAGTTACCCCGGACAGGCGAACGAGCAGTACTTC.

This clonotype was counted many times. The V gene is TRBV7-9, the J gene TRBJ2-2, with D possibly matching TRBD1 (5 bases). Trimming took 4 bases from V and 4 from J, leaving 13 bases between them. CDR1 and CDR2 from the germline V gene are SEHNR and FQNEAQ (reference sequence). The CDR3 sequence is 15 residues long. DNA of the CDR3: TGTGCCAGCAGCTCCCCGAAGACAGTCACCGGGGAGCTGTTTTTT. Translation: CASSSPKTVTGELFF.

As for this clonotype: Given a much more abundant clone one base away, this may be a read error. The CDR3 sequence is CASSMDSYGHTF. Written as DNA, the CDR3 is TGTGCCAGCAGCATGGACAGCTATGGCCACACCTTC. This sequence joins TRBV5-5 and TRBJ1-2, with TRBD1 as a possible D gene (6 bases). Germline V gene data show CDR1 as SGHKS and CDR2 as YYEKEE (reference sequence). The CDR3 totals 12 residues. Looking up the rest from reference TRBV5-5 and TRBJ1-2 gives the full variable domain: DAGVTQSPTHLIKTRGQQVTLRCSPISGHKSVSWYQQVLGQGPQFIFQYYEKEERGRGNFPDRFSARQFPNYSSELNVNALLLGDSALYLCASSMDSYGHTFGSGTRLTVV.

Comment on this clonotype: With a much larger clone just one base away, this may be a read error. The rearrangement links TRBV6-4 to TRBJ1-1; tentative D call: TRBD1 (6 bases). The germline V gene has CDR1 MRHNA and CDR2 SNTAGT. The ends were cut back, 6 bases at V and 9 bases at J, with 17 bases in the middle. This CDR3 is built from 13 residues. The CDR3 sequence: CASRRYRVCKAFF. CDR3 DNA sequence: TGTGCCAGCAGACGGTACAGGGTTTGTAAAGCTTTCTTT.